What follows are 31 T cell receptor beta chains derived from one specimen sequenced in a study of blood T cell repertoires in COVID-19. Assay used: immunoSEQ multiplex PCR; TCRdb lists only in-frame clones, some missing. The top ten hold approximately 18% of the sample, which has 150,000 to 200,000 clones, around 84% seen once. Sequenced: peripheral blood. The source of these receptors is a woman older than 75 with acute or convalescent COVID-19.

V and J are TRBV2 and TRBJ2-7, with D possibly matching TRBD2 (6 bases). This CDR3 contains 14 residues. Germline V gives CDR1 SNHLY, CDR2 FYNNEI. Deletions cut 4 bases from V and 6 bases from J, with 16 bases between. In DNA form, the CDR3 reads TGTGCCAGCAGTGGATCGCGGGGTGGGGGCGAGCAGTACTTC. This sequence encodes CASSGSRGGGEQYF.

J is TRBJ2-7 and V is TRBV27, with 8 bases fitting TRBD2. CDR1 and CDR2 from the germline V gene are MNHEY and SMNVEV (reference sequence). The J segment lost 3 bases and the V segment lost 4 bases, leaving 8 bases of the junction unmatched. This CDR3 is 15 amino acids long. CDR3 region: CASSSERGLGYEQYF. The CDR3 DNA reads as TGTGCCAGCAGTTCCGAGCGGGGGCTGGGCTACGAGCAGTACTTC.

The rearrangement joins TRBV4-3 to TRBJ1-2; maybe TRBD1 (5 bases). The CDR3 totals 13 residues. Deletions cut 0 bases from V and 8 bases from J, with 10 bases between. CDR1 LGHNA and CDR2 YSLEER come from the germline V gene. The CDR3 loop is CASSQEGRGGYTF. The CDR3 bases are TGCGCCAGCAGCCAAGAAGGTAGGGGCGGCTACACCTTC.

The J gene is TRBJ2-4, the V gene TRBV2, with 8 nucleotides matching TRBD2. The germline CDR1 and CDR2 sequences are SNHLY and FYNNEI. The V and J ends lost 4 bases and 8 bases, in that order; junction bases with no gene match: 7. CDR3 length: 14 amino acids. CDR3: CASSGGGRGDIQYF. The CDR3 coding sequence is TGTGCCAGCAGTGGCGGGGGGCGCGGGGACATTCAGTACTTC.

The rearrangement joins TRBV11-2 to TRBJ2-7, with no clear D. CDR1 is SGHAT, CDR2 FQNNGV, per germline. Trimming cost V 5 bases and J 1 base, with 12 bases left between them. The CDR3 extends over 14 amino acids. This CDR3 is CASSGYGSSYEQYF. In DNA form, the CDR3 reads TGTGCCAGCAGCGGATACGGGTCATCCTACGAGCAGTACTTC. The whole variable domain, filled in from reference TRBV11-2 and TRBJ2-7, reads EAGVAQSPRYKIIEKRQSVAFWCNPISGHATLYWYQQILGQGPKLLIQFQNNGVVDDSQLPKDRFSAERLKGVDSTLKIQPAKLEDSAVYLCASSGYGSSYEQYFGPGTRLTVT.

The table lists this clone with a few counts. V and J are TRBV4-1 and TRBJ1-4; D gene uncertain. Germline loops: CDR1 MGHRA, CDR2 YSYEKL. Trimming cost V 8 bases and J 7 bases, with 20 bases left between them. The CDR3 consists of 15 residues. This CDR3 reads CASALSRNRGEKLFF. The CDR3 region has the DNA TGCGCCAGCGCCCTAAGTAGGAACCGAGGTGAAAAACTGTTTTTT.

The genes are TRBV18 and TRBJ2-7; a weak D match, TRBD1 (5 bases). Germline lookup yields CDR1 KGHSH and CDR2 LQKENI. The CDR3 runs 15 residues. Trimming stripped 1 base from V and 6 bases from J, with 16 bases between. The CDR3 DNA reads TGTGCCAGCTCACCACACCAGGGCGGTAATGCCGAGCAGTACTTC. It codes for CASSPHQGGNAEQYF.

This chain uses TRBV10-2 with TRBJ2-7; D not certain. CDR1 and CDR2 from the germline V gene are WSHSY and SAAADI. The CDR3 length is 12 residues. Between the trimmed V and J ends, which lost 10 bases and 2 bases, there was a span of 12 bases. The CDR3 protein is CATQDSAYEQYF. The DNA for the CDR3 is TGCGCCACCCAAGACTCCGCCTACGAGCAGTACTTC.

The CDR3, as DNA: TGCGCCACCATTAACTGGGCTGGTGAGCAGTTCTTC. The encoded protein is CATINWAGEQFF. V usage is TRBV10-2 and J usage is TRBJ2-1; no definite D call. The CDR3 consists of 12 residues. V was pared by 10 bases and J by 9 bases, with 16 bases between. CDR1 is WSHSY and CDR2 is SAAADI in the germline V gene.

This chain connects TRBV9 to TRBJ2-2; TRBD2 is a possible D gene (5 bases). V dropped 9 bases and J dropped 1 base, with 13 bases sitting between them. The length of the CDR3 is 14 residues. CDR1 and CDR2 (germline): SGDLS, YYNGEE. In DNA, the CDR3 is TGTGCCACCCAAAGCGGATTGAACACCGGGGAGCTGTTTTTT. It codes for CATQSGLNTGELFF.

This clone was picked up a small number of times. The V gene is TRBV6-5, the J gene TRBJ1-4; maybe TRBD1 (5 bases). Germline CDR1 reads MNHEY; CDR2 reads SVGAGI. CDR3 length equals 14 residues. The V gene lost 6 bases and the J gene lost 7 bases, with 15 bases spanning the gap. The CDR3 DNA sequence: TGTGCCAGCAGGCCCAGGGTTGGGCCTGAAAAACTGTTTTTT. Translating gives CASRPRVGPEKLFF.

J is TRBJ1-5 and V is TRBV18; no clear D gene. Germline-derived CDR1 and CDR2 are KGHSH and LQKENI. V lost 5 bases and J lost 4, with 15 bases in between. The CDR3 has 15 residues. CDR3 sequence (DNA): TGTGCCAGCTCATCAACCCGGGATTTTAATCAGCCCCAGCATTTT. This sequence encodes CASSSTRDFNQPQHF. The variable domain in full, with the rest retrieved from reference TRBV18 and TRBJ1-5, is NAGVMQNPRHLVRRRGQEARLRCSPMKGHSHVYWYRQLPEEGLKFMVYLQKENIIDESGMPKERFSAEFPKEGPSILRIQQVVRGDSAAYFCASSSTRDFNQPQHFGDGTRLSIL.

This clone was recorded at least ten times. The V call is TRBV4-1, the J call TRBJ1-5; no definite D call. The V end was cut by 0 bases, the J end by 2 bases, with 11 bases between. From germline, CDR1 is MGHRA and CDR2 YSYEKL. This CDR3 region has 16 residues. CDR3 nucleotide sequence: TGCGCCAGCAGCCAAGATAGGGTGCGGGGCAATCAGCCCCAGCATTTT. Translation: CASSQDRVRGNQPQHF.

The CDR3 here is CASTRGLAVHEQFF. The CDR3 DNA is TGCGCCAGCACCCGGGGACTAGCGGTCCATGAGCAGTTCTTC. The V and J genes are TRBV5-1 and TRBJ2-1, with 11 bases identical to TRBD2. Trimming took 6 bases from V and 8 from J; bases not matched to a gene: 7. Germline lookup yields CDR1 SGHRS and CDR2 YFSETQ. The CDR3 runs 14 residues.

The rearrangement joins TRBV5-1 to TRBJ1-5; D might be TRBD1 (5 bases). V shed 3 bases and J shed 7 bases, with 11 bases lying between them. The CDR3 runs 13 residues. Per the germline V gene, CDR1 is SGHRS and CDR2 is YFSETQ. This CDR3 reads CASSSQGNQPQHF. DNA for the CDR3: TGCGCCAGCAGCTCCCAGGGAAACCAGCCCCAGCATTTT. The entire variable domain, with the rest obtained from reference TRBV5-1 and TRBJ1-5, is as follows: KAGVTQTPRYLIKTRGQQVTLSCSPISGHRSVSWYQQTPGQGLQFLFEYFSETQRNKGNFPGRFSGRQFSNSRSEMNVSTLELGDSALYLCASSSQGNQPQHFGDGTRLSIL.

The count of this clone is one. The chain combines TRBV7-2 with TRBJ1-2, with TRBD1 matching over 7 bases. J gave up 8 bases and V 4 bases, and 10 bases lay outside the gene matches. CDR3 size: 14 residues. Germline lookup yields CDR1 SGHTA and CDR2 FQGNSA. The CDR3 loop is CASSSSGTALGYTF. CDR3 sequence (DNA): TGTGCCAGCAGCTCATCCGGGACAGCCTTGGGCTACACCTTC.

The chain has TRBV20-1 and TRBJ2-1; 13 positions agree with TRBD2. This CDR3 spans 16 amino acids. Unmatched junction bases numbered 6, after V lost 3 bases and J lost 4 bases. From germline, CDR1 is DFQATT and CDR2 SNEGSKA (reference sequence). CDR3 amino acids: CSASQLAGGLYNEQFF. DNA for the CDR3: TGCAGTGCTAGTCAACTAGCGGGAGGGTTATACAATGAGCAGTTCTTC.

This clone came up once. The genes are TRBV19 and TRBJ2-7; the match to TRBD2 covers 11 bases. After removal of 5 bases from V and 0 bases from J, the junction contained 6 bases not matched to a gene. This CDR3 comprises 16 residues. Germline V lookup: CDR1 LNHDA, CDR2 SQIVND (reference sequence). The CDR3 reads CASSPRTSGFSYEQYF. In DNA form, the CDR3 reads TGTGCCAGTAGTCCTCGGACTAGCGGGTTCTCCTACGAGCAGTACTTC.

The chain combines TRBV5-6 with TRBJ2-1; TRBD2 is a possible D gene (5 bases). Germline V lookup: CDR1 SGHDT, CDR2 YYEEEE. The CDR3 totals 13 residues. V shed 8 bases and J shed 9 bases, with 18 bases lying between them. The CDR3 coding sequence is TGTGCCAGTAAACCCTCCGGGGTCGGTGAGCAGTTCTTC. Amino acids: CASKPSGVGEQFF.

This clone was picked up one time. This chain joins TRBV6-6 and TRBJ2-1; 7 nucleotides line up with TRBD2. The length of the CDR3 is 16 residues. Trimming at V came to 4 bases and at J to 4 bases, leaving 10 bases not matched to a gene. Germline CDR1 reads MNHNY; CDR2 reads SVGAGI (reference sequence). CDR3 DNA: TGTGCCAGCAGTTCAAGGGGAGGGCACCTTTACAATGAGCAGTTCTTC. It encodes CASSSRGGHLYNEQFF.

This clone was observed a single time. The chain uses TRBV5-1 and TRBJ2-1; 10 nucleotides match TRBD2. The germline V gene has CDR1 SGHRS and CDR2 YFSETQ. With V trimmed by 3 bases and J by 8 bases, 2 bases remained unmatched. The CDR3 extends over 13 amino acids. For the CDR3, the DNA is TGCGCCAGCAGCTCACTAGCGGGGCATGAGCAGTTCTTC. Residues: CASSSLAGHEQFF.

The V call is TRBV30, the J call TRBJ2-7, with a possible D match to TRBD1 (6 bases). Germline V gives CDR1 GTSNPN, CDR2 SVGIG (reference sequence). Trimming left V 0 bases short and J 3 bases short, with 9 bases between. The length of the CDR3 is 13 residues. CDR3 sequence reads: CAWSVGQSYEQYF. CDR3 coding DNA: TGTGCCTGGAGTGTAGGACAGAGCTACGAGCAGTACTTC.

The CDR3 region has the DNA TGTGCCACCAGCAGAGATCAGACGGGATATCTCGAGCAGTACTTC. Translating it yields CATSRDQTGYLEQYF. The chain joins TRBV15 to TRBJ2-7; maybe TRBD2 (5 bases). CDR3 length: 15 residues. CDR1 and CDR2 (germline): LNHNV, YYDKDF (reference sequence). With 0 bases removed from V and 6 bases from J, the gap between germline ends came to 15 bases.

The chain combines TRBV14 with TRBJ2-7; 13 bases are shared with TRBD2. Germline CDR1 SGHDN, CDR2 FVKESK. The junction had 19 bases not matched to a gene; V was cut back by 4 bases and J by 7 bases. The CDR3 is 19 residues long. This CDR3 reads CASSRDSGIWTSGSLEQYF. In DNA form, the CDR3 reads TGTGCCAGCAGCCGCGATTCCGGGATCTGGACTAGCGGGAGTCTTGAGCAGTACTTC. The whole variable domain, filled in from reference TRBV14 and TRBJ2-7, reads EAGVTQFPSHSVIEKGQTVTLRCDPISGHDNLYWYRRVMGKEIKFLLHFVKESKQDESGMPNNRFLAERTGGTYSTLKVQPAELEDSGVYFCASSRDSGIWTSGSLEQYFGPGTRLTVT.

The chain's CDR3 is CASSLVGTSGGYEQYF. CDR3 in DNA: TGTGCCAGCAGCTTAGTAGGGACTAGCGGGGGATACGAGCAGTACTTC. J is TRBJ2-7 and V is TRBV7-6, with TRBD2 matching 14 bases. Germline V gene data show CDR1 as SGHVS and CDR2 as FNYEAQ. J was trimmed by 4 bases and V by 1 base; bases with no gene match: 3. The length of the CDR3 is 16 residues.

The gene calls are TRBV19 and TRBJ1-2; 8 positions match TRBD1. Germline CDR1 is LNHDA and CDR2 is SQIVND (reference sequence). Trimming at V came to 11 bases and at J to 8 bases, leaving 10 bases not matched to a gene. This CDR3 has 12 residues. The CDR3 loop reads CAGARTGHGYTF. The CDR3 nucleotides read TGTGCCGGAGCCCGGACAGGGCACGGCTACACCTTC.

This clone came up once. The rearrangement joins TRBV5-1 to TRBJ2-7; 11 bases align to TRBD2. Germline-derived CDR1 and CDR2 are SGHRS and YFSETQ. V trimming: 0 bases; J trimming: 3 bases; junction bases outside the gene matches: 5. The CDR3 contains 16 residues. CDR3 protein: CASSLDPSGGFYEQYF. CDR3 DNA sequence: TGCGCCAGCAGCTTGGATCCTAGCGGGGGGTTCTACGAGCAGTACTTC.

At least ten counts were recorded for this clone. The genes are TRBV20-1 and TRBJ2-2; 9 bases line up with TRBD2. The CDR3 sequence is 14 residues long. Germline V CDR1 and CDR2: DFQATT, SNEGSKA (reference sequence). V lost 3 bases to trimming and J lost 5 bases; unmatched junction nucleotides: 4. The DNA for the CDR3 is TGCAGTGCTAGTTTGAGCGGGGGGACCGGGGAGCTGTTTTTT. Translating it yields CSASLSGGTGELFF.

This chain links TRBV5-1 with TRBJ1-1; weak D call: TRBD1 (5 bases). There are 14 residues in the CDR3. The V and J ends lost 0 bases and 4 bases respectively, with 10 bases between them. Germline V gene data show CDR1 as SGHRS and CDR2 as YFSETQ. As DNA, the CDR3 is TGCGCCAGCAGCTTGGTTCGGGGGGGCACTGAAGCTTTCTTT. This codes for CASSLVRGGTEAFF.

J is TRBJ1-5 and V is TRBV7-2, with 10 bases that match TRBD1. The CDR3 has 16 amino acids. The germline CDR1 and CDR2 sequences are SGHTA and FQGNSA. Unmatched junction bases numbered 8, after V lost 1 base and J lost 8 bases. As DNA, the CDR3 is TGTGCCAGCAGCTTAGGGTGGGACAGGGGTTTTAAGCCCCAGCATTTT. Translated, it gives CASSLGWDRGFKPQHF.

CDR3 nucleotide sequence: TGTGCCACCAAACCCGGGACAGTGACTGTTGAGCAGTACTTC. Translation: CATKPGTVTVEQYF. The gene calls are TRBV6-5 and TRBJ2-7; TRBD1 aligns across 7 bases. This CDR3 contains 14 residues. Looked up from germline, CDR1 is MNHEY and CDR2 is SVGAGI. After removal of 10 bases from V and 7 bases from J, the junction contained 16 bases not matched to a gene.